A few counts support the clone carrying this T cell receptor beta chain. What it recognizes is unknown. The sample originates from a study of CD8 T cells in ankylosing spondylitis. Findings and caveats of the study: Seven to nine highly homologous variants made up a TCR beta motif, and this motif appeared characteristic of ankylosing spondylitis blood.

With molecular barcodes, quantitative 5'-RACE was used to make the TCR beta libraries. Via MiXCR, TCRdb re-called the 5' RACE reads, giving one row per CDR3 protein. This table has around 890,000 distinct CDR3 sequences, about 10% appearing once. Source material: blood, either unsorted or a sorted T cell fraction (not recorded which). This receptor was identified in a male donor with ankylosing spondylitis.

CDR3: CASSSTGGGEAFF. The CDR3 nucleotides are TGTGCCAGCAGCTCCACAGGGGGGGGTGAAGCTTTCTTT. This sequence joins TRBV7-3 and TRBJ1-1, with 8 bases lining up with TRBD1. CDR1 is SGHTA and CDR2 is FQGTGA in the germline V gene. The CDR3 is made up of 13 amino acids. The V and J ends lost 4 bases and 7 bases, in that order; junction bases with no gene match: 5.